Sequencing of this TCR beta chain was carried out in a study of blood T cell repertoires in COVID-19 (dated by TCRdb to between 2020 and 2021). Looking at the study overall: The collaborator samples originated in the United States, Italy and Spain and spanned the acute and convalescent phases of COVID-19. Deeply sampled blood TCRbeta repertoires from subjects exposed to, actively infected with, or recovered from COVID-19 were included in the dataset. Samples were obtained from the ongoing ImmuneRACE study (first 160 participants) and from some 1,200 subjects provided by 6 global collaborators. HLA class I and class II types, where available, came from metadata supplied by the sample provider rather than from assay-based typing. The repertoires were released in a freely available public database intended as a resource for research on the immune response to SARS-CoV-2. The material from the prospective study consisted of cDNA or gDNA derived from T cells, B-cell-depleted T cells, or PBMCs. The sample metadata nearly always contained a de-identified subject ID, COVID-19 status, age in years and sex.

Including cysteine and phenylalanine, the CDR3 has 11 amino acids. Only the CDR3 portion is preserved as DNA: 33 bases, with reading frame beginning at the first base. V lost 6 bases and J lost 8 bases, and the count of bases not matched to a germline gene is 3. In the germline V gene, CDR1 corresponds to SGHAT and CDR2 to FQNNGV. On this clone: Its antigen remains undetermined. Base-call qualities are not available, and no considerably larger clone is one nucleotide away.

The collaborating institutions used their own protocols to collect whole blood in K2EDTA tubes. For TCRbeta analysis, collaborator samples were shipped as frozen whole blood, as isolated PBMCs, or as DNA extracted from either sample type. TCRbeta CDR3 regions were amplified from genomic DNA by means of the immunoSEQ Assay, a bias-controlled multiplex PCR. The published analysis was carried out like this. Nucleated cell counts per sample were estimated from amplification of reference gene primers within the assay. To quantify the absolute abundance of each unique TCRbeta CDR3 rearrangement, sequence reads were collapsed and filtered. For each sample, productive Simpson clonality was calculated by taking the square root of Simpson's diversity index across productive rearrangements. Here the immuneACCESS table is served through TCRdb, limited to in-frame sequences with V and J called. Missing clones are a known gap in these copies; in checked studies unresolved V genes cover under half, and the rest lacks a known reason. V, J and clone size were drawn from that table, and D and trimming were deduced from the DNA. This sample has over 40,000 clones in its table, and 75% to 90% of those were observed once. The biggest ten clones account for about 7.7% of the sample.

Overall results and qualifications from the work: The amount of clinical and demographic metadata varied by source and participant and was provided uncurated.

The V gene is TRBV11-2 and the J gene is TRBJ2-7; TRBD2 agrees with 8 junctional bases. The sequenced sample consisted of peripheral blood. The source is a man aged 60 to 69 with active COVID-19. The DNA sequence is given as TGTGCCAGCAGTCGGGAGGGTAAGCAGTACTTC. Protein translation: CASSREGKQYF.